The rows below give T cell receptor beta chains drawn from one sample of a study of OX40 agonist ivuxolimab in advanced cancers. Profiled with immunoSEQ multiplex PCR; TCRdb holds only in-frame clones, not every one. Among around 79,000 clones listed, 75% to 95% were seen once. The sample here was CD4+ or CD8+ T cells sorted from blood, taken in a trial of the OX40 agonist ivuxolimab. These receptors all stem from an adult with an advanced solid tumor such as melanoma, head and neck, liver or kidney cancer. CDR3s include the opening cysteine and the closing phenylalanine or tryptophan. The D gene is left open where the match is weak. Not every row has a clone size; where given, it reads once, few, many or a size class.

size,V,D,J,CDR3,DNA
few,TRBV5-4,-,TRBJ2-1,CASSSIFRDNEQFF,TGTGCCAGCAGCTCAATCTTCAGGGACAATGAGCAGTTCTTC
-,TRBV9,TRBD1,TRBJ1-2,CASSDPGQGYGYTF,TGTGCCAGCAGCGATCCGGGACAGGGTTATGGCTACACCTTC
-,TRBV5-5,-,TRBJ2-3,CASSVDIVSDTQYF,TGTGCCAGCAGCGTGGACATAGTTTCCGATACGCAGTATTTT
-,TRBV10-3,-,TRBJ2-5,CAISGSWASVQETQYF,TGTGCCATCAGTGGGAGCTGGGCTAGCGTTCAAGAGACCCAGTACTTC
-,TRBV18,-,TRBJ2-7,CASSPDIEYEQYF,TGTGCCAGCTCACCGGACATTGAATACGAGCAGTACTTC
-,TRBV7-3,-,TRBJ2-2,CASSLTSAQTGELFF,TGTGCCAGCAGCTTAACTTCCGCTCAGACTGGGGAGCTGTTTTTT
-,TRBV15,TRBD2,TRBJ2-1,CATARLAELSYNEQFF,TGTGCCACAGCTCGACTAGCGGAGCTCTCCTACAATGAGCAGTTCTTC
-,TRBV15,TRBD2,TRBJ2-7,CATSRHWGLAGLGEQYF,TGTGCCACCAGCAGGCATTGGGGACTAGCGGGCCTGGGGGAGCAGTACTTC
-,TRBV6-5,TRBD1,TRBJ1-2,CASSYTGRGLYGYTF,TGTGCCAGCAGTTACACGGGCAGGGGGCTGTATGGCTACACCTTC
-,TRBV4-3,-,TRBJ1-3,CASSQAGAYGNTIYF,TGCGCCAGCAGCCAGGCAGGGGCTTATGGAAACACCATATATTTT
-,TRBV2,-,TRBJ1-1,CASSEWGPGAEAFF,TGTGCCAGCAGTGAATGGGGACCCGGCGCTGAAGCTTTCTTT
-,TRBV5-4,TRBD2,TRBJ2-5,CASSFGMSSGRKETQYF,TGTGCCAGCAGCTTCGGGATGTCTAGCGGGAGAAAAGAGACCCAGTACTTC
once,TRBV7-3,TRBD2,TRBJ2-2,CASSLRRPSGNTGELFF,TGTGCCAGCAGCTTAAGGAGGCCTAGCGGGAACACCGGGGAGCTGTTTTTT
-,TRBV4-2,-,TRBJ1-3,CASSERGLEGNTIYF,TGTGCCAGCAGCGAAAGAGGGTTGGAAGGAAACACCATATATTTT
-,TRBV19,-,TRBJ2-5,CASSIDGRETQYF,TGTGCCAGTAGTATAGACGGAAGAGAGACCCAGTACTTC
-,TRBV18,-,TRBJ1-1,CASSPDMGNTEAFF,TGTGCCAGCTCACCGGACATGGGTAACACTGAAGCTTTCTTT
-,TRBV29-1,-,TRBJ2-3,CSVAQNTDTQYF,TGCAGCGTTGCCCAGAACACAGATACGCAGTATTTT
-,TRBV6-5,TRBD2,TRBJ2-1,CASSQTGLATNEQFF,TGTGCCAGCAGTCAAACGGGACTAGCCACTAATGAGCAGTTCTTC
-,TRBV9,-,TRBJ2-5,CASSLSRGGTQYF,TGTGCCAGCAGCCTCTCTAGGGGAGGGACCCAGTACTTC
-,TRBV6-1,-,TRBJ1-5,CASSDSGSQPQHF,TGTGCCAGCAGTGATTCGGGGTCTCAGCCCCAGCATTTT
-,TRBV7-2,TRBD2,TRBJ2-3,CASSLGRGVDYTDTQYF,TGTGCCAGCAGCCTCGGGAGGGGCGTGGACTACACAGATACGCAGTATTTT
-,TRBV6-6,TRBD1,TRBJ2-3,CASRKDRNTDTQYF,TGTGCCAGCAGGAAGGACAGGAACACAGATACGCAGTATTTT
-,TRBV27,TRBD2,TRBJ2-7,CASSLSGTRGSNSYEQYF,TGTGCCAGCAGTTTGTCAGGGACTAGGGGGTCCAATTCTTACGAGCAGTACTTC
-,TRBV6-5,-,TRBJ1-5,CASSYGRTQPQHF,TGTGCCAGCAGTTATGGCAGAACTCAGCCCCAGCATTTT
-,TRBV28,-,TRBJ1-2,CASRPGGRANYGYTF,TGTGCCAGCAGGCCGGGGGGGAGGGCTAACTATGGCTACACCTTC
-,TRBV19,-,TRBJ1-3,CASSTAGNTIYF,TGTGCCAGTAGTACAGCGGGAAACACCATATATTTT
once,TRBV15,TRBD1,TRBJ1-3,CATSTQDRVGNTIYF,TGTGCCACCAGCACCCAGGACAGGGTCGGAAACACCATATATTTT
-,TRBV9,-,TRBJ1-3,CASSENSGNTIYF,TGTGCCAGCAGCGAAAACTCTGGAAACACCATATATTTT
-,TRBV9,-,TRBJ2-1,CASSVTEISYNEQFF,TGTGCCAGCAGCGTAACAGAGATCTCCTACAATGAGCAGTTCTTC
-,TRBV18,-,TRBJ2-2,CASSPSGGGTGELFF,TGTGCCAGCTCACCAAGTGGGGGAGGCACCGGGGAGCTGTTTTTT
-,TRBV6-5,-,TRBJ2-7,CASSIRGRYEQYF,TGTGCCAGCAGCATCAGAGGACGTTACGAGCAGTACTTC
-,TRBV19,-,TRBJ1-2,CASTAKARGYTF,TGTGCCAGTACGGCCAAGGCCCGCGGCTACACCTTC
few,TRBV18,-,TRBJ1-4,CASSPTTATNEKLFF,TGTGCCAGCTCACCAACAACAGCAACTAATGAAAAACTGTTTTTT
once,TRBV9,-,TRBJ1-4,CASGGPGATNEKLFF,TGTGCCAGCGGCGGTCCGGGAGCAACTAATGAAAAACTGTTTTTT
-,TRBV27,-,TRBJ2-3,CASKPMSVVGTDTQYF,TGTGCCAGCAAGCCGATGTCTGTCGTAGGCACAGATACGCAGTATTTT
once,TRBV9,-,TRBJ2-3,CASSASGGPTDTQYF,TGTGCCAGCAGCGCATCGGGGGGCCCAACAGATACGCAGTATTTT
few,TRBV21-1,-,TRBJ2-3,CASSLQPLTDTQYF,TGTGCCAGCAGCCTTCAGCCACTAACCGATACGCAGTATTTT
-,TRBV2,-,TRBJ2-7,CASSKGVLVYYEQYF,TGTGCCAGCAGTAAAGGTGTACTAGTATACTACGAGCAGTACTTC
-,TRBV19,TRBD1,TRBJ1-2,CASSSGTGNYGYTF,TGTGCCAGTAGCTCCGGGACAGGGAACTATGGCTACACCTTC
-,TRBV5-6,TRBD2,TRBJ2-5,CASRWTSGRAETQYF,TGTGCCAGCAGGTGGACTAGCGGGAGGGCCGAGACCCAGTACTTC
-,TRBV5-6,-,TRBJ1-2,CASSLGQDNPTF,TGTGCCAGCAGCTTGGGACAGGACAACCCCACCTTC
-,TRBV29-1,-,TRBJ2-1,CSVEVSGAQTEQFF,TGCAGCGTTGAAGTGAGCGGAGCCCAAACTGAGCAGTTCTTC